Below are 27 T cell receptor beta chains sequenced from a single sample in a study of response to subunit inactivated influenza vaccine. TCRdb ran MiXCR on the RT-PCR reads and lists one entry per CDR3 protein. The table records more than 700,000 distinct CDR3 sequences, 21% of them present only once. This sample comprised PBMCs from blood, obtained 4 to 6 days after vaccination. The receptors stem from a man aged 50-60 years who received an inactivated influenza vaccine.

This clonotype was seen repeatedly, ten times or more. The gene calls are TRBV29-1 and TRBJ2-3; tentative D call: TRBD2 (6 bases). The CDR3 loop spans 14 amino acids. The ends were cut back, 6 bases at V and 2 bases at J, with 15 bases in the middle. From germline, CDR1 is SQVTM and CDR2 ANQGSEA. CDR3 DNA: TGCAGCGTCCACCCGCGGGACTCCACAGATACGCAGTATTTT. Translated, it gives CSVHPRDSTDTQYF.

At least ten counts were recorded for this clonotype. The V and J genes are TRBV12-3 or TRBV12-4 and TRBJ1-6, with D hard to call. The V end lost 4 bases, the J end lost 0 bases, and 10 bases lay between the germline ends. The CDR3 spans 16 residues. The DNA for the CDR3 is TGTGCCAGCAGTTCGGGCTCCAGCTCCTATAATTCACCCCTCCACTTT. The encoded protein is CASSSGSSSYNSPLHF.

This clonotype was observed many times. V usage is TRBV28 and J usage is TRBJ1-5; 9 positions match TRBD1. The V gene end was trimmed by 5 bases and the J gene end by 14 bases; junction bases not matched to a gene: 4. This CDR3 contains 11 residues. The V gene's germline CDR1 is MDHEN and CDR2 SYDVKM. CDR3 coding DNA: TGTGCCAGCAGTCTCCGGGACAGGGAGCATTTT. Translation gives CASSLRDREHF.

The chain has TRBV10-3 and TRBJ2-3; TRBD2 is a possible D gene (6 bases). The germline V gene encodes CDR1 ENHRY and CDR2 SYGVKD. V lost 7 bases and J 5 bases, leaving 10 bases between the germline ends. The CDR3 has 12 residues. The CDR3 is CAIKGRGDTQYF. The CDR3 DNA reads TGTGCCATCAAAGGGCGGGGAGATACGCAGTATTTT.

This clonotype appeared a few times. The chain couples TRBV2 to TRBJ1-1, with TRBD1 identical over 9 bases. With V trimmed by 6 bases and J by 3 bases, 5 bases remained unmatched. CDR3 length equals 14 residues. Per germline, CDR1 SNHLY and CDR2 FYNNEI. The CDR3, as DNA: TGTGCCAGCAGCGGGACAGGGAGGTACACTGAAGCTTTCTTT. Its translation is CASSGTGRYTEAFF.

This clonotype was seen at least ten times. One junction end does not reproduce the germline sequence, and a read error may be involved. The chain uses TRBV5-1 and TRBJ2-6, with D tentatively TRBD1 (6 bases). The CDR3 contains 15 residues. The germline V gene has CDR1 SGHRS and CDR2 YFSETQ. The chain's CDR3 is CASSLGGSGANVLTF. DNA for the CDR3: TGTGCCAGCAGCTTAGGGGGCTCTGGGGCCAACGTCCTGACTTTC.

This clonotype occurred a few times. The rearrangement uses TRBV28 and TRBJ2-5, with 7 bases that match TRBD1. With 3 bases clipped from V and 9 bases from J, the junction kept 4 bases outside the gene matches. Germline loops: CDR1 MDHEN, CDR2 SYDVKM. The CDR3 is 12 amino acids. For the CDR3, the DNA is TGTGCCAGCAGTTTGGGACAGTGGGCCCAGTACTTC. It codes for CASSLGQWAQYF.

This clonotype was counted a few times. This rearrangement joins TRBV20-1 to TRBJ2-1; tentative D call: TRBD2 (6 bases). Germline V gene lookup returns CDR1 DFQATT and CDR2 SNEGSKA (reference sequence). Trimming removed 2 bases from V and 2 bases from J, with 22 bases in between. The CDR3 totals 18 residues. The CDR3 region is CSARNPLATGGTYNEQFF. The CDR3 region has the DNA TGCAGTGCTAGAAACCCTCTGGCCACTGGCGGGACCTACAATGAGCAGTTCTTC.

This clonotype turned up a few times. J is TRBJ1-4 and V is TRBV18; TRBD1 aligns across 10 bases. Germline values: CDR1 KGHSH, CDR2 LQKENI. The CDR3 is 13 residues long. Trimming at V came to 2 bases and at J to 14 bases, leaving 5 bases not matched to a gene. CDR3 bases: TGTGCCAGCTCACCATTTGGGACAGGGGATCTGTTTTTT. Translating gives CASSPFGTGDLFF. Complete variable domain (other parts from reference TRBV18 and TRBJ1-4): NAGVMQNPRHLVRRRGQEARLRCSPMKGHSHVYWYRQLPEEGLKFMVYLQKENIIDESGMPKERFSAEFPKEGPSILRIQQVVRGDSAAYFCASSPFGTGDLFFGSGTQLSVL.

Ten or more counts support this clonotype. The chain combines TRBV5-1 with TRBJ2-1, with 8 bases lining up with TRBD1. With V trimmed by 4 bases and J by 6 bases, 9 bases remained unmatched. The CDR3 runs to 15 residues. CDR1 and CDR2 from the germline V gene are SGHRS and YFSETQ. This chain's CDR3 is CASSVGDRPINEQFF. In nucleotides, the CDR3 is TGCGCCAGCAGCGTTGGGGACAGGCCGATCAATGAGCAGTTCTTC. The full variable domain, in which reference TRBV5-1 and TRBJ2-1 provide the parts outside the CDR3, is KAGVTQTPRYLIKTRGQQVTLSCSPISGHRSVSWYQQTPGQGLQFLFEYFSETQRNKGNFPGRFSGRQFSNSRSEMNVSTLELGDSALYLCASSVGDRPINEQFFGPGTRLTVL.

This clonotype was picked up a small number of times. V is TRBV5-1 and J is TRBJ2-7; unclear D gene. The V gene lost 2 bases and the J gene lost 11 bases, with 17 bases spanning the gap. Germline values: CDR1 SGHRS, CDR2 YFSETQ. There are 13 residues in the CDR3. CDR3 nucleotide sequence: TGCGCCAGCAGCTTATTGACGCCAGGATCCAAGTACTTC. Its translation: CASSLLTPGSKYF.

This sequence joins TRBV3-1 and TRBJ2-2; 7 nucleotides align to TRBD1. With 4 bases clipped from V and 1 base from J, the junction kept 6 bases outside the gene matches. The length of the CDR3 is 16 residues. Germline-derived CDR1 and CDR2 are LGHDT and YNNKEL (reference sequence). As DNA, the CDR3 is TGTGCCAGCAGCCCCTGGACAGGAAGGAACACCGGGGAGCTGTTTTTT. Protein sequence: CASSPWTGRNTGELFF.

The V call is TRBV7-9, the J call TRBJ2-1; 14 positions match TRBD2. The CDR3 consists of 17 residues. Trimming cost V 5 bases and J 8 bases; bases outside gene matches: 11. Germline CDR1 SEHNR, CDR2 FQNEAQ (reference sequence). CDR3 nucleotides: TGTGCCAGCAGCCGCCGACTAGCGGGGGGGCCAACGTATGAGCAGTTCTTC. Amino acid sequence: CASSRRLAGGPTYEQFF.

In DNA form, the CDR3 reads TGTGCCAGCAGTTACTCTTACCGGGATGGAGGGTATGAGCAGTTCTTC. Protein: CASSYSYRDGGYEQFF. The V and J genes are TRBV6-5 and TRBJ2-1; D possibly corresponds to TRBD2 (6 bases). The V end was cut by 0 bases, the J end by 8 bases, with 17 bases between. Per germline, CDR1 MNHEY and CDR2 SVGAGI. This CDR3 has 16 amino acids.

V gene TRBV7-6 combines with J gene TRBJ2-7; 7 nucleotides match TRBD2. The CDR3 is made up of 17 amino acids. Per germline, CDR1 SGHVS and CDR2 FNYEAQ. Trimming removed 1 base from V and 2 bases from J; junction bases left unmatched: 11. CDR3 sequence: CASSLDLKRGTTYEQYF. CDR3 sequence (DNA): TGTGCCAGCAGCTTAGATCTCAAGCGGGGAACCACCTACGAGCAGTACTTC.

The chain employs TRBV20-1 and TRBJ2-3, with 10 bases that match TRBD2. CDR3 length: 17 amino acids. The germline V gene encodes CDR1 DFQATT and CDR2 SNEGSKA (reference sequence). The V and J ends lost 2 bases and 4 bases, in that order; junction bases with no gene match: 12. CDR3 sequence: CSARRVLAGGLSDTQYF. CDR3 sequence (DNA): TGCAGTGCTAGACGCGTGTTAGCGGGAGGCTTATCAGATACGCAGTATTTT.

This clonotype was counted a few times. The chain combines TRBV11-2 with TRBJ2-3, with 8 bases fitting TRBD1. V was pared by 4 bases and J by 0 bases, with 6 bases of the junction left unmatched. Looked up from germline, CDR1 is SGHAT and CDR2 is FQNNGV. The CDR3 spans 16 residues. CDR3 protein: CASSSRDRGSTDTQYF. CDR3 DNA sequence: TGTGCCAGCAGCTCCAGAGACAGGGGCAGCACAGATACGCAGTATTTT.

The V gene is TRBV20-1, the J gene TRBJ2-5; D may correspond to TRBD1 or TRBD2 (5 bases each). The CDR3 contains 13 residues. Germline V gene lookup returns CDR1 DFQATT and CDR2 SNEGSKA (reference sequence). V dropped 5 bases and J dropped 5 bases, with 15 bases sitting between them. DNA for the CDR3: TGCAGTGCTGGGGAGTCATGGGGGGAGACCCAGTACTTC. This encodes CSAGESWGETQYF.

The gene calls are TRBV21-1 and TRBJ2-1; the DNA was not used to check the table's D call, TRBD1. TRBV21-1 has pseudogene status. The CDR3 runs to 15 residues. The CDR3 region has the DNA TGTGCCAGCAGCAAAGAGGCATGGGCGCCCAATGAGCAGTTCTTC. Translation: CASSKEAWAPNEQFF.

The rearrangement links TRBV6-1 to TRBJ2-5, with D maybe TRBD1 (5 bases). V was shortened by 9 bases and J by 1 base, with 15 bases between the two germline ends. The CDR3 runs 14 residues. The germline gives CDR1 MNHNS, CDR2 SASEGT. CDR3 nucleotides: TGTGCCAGTAGGAAAGGACATCTCCAAGAGACCCAGTACTTC. This gives the protein CASRKGHLQETQYF.

Only a few counts were recorded for this clonotype. The J gene is TRBJ2-5, the V gene TRBV6-2 or TRBV6-3, with 9 bases aligning to TRBD2. The CDR3 extends over 14 amino acids. The germline CDR1 and CDR2 sequences are MNHEY and SVGEGT. Trimming took 5 bases from V and 5 from J; bases not matched to a gene: 6. CDR3: CASSHPGTSETQYF. Here the CDR3 DNA reads TGTGCCAGCAGTCACCCCGGGACTAGCGAGACCCAGTACTTC.

This clonotype was seen more than once but under ten times. The rearrangement joins TRBV20-1 to TRBJ2-1; 12 positions match TRBD2. Germline V gene sequence: CDR1 DFQATT, CDR2 SNEGSKA (reference sequence). With 6 bases clipped from V and 4 bases from J, the junction kept 7 bases outside the gene matches. This CDR3 contains 15 residues. CDR3 nucleotides: TGCAGTGCGGCACCTAGCGGGAGGGTATACAATGAGCAGTTCTTC. Encoded protein: CSAAPSGRVYNEQFF.

The chain links TRBV7-9 to TRBJ1-6; D might be TRBD1 (6 bases). The CDR3 covers 17 residues. From germline, CDR1 is SEHNR and CDR2 FQNEAQ (reference sequence). V was cut by 0 bases and J by 6 bases, with 15 bases left in between. CDR3 DNA sequence: TGTGCCAGCAGCTTAGCGACAGGACTTAAACTTAATTCACCCCTCCACTTT. This translates into CASSLATGLKLNSPLHF.

In this sample, this clonotype turned up a few times. The V call is TRBV20-1, the J call TRBJ2-7; maybe TRBD1 (7 bases). CDR1 DFQATT and CDR2 SNEGSKA come from the germline V gene (reference sequence). CDR3 length: 13 amino acids. Trimming removed 5 bases from V and 6 bases from J, with 17 bases in between. Here the CDR3 DNA reads TGCAGTGCTTACAGGGGAGGCGGCGGCGAGCAGTACTTC. Its translation: CSAYRGGGGEQYF.

V gene TRBV3-1 combines with J gene TRBJ2-1; a possible D gene is TRBD1 (6 bases). This CDR3 is 16 amino acids long. Trimming shortened V by 4 bases and J by 0 bases, and 13 bases separated the two germline ends. CDR1 and CDR2 from the germline V gene are LGHDT and YNNKEL (reference sequence). CDR3 DNA sequence: TGTGCCAGCAGCCTTGTAGGGGGACGCTCCTACAATGAGCAGTTCTTC. Its protein is CASSLVGGRSYNEQFF.

J is TRBJ2-1 and V is TRBV18; D is possibly TRBD2 (5 bases). This CDR3 has 14 residues. The germline V gene has CDR1 KGHSH and CDR2 LQKENI. Trimming left V 0 bases short and J 7 bases short, with 10 bases between. The DNA of the CDR3 is TGTGCCAGCTCACCACCGTCACTAGTGAATGAGCAGTTCTTC. It encodes CASSPPSLVNEQFF.

The chain joins TRBV5-1 to TRBJ1-2; D is undetermined. This CDR3 contains 13 residues. V was pared by 1 base and J by 6 bases, with 10 bases between. Germline V gives CDR1 SGHRS, CDR2 YFSETQ. CDR3 region: CASSLSGRNGYTF. The CDR3 nucleotides are TGCGCCAGCAGCTTGAGCGGCAGGAATGGCTACACCTTC.